This T cell receptor (beta chain) was identified in a study of T-cell reconstitution after alpha-beta-depleted transplantation in children (dated by TCRdb to 2015 to 2016). Turning to the overall study: The study quantitatively tracked T-cell immune reconstitution after TCRalphabeta/CD19-depleted allogeneic hematopoietic cell transplantation in children using TCR repertoire profiling. Points the paper makes about the study in general: The high TCRbeta diversity at day 60 in some patients was ascribed to recipient T cells and intrathymic progenitors that had survived conditioning. Over subsequent months, a decline in hyperexpanded clone frequencies was noted, and after one year, T-cell counts and TCRbeta diversity were mostly ascribed to newly produced T cells. The apparently early alphabetaT-cell count recovery about two months after transplant was reportedly dependent on only several hundred rapidly expanded clones derived from non-depleted graft cells.

From a lookup of the germline V gene (reference sequence), CDR1 and CDR2 are GTSNPN and SVGIG. The germline ends are 14 bases apart after V is trimmed by 1 base and J by 11 bases. Its CDR3 holds 12 amino acids, cysteine through phenylalanine. Just the 36-base CDR3 DNA is kept, in frame starting at base 1. As to this clonotype: Its recognized antigen is unknown. No base quality values were provided; no much bigger clone lies one nucleotide off.

What the treatment or condition label conveys for this sample: allogeneic hematopoietic cell transplantation with graft depleted of TCRalphabeta T cells and CD19 B cells. The transplant recipients were children given TCRalphabeta/CD19-depleted allogeneic hematopoietic cell grafts. Preparation of the library involved PCR. The listed sequencing device is Illumina HiSeq 2500. Molecular barcoding was employed in the preparation of TCR libraries, with unique molecular identifiers being used to normalize TCRbeta repertoire quantification. Starting from the raw public reads, TCRdb applied fastp trimming at Q25, assembled clones with MiXCR and retained in-frame beta chains. Rows matching on CDR3 protein sequence are summarized as one entry with the most common DNA and genes. The sample data list about 200,000 distinct CDR3 sequences, and about 7% of these were observed just once. Less than 7% of the sample is held by the ten biggest clonotypes.

This TCR was sampled from a boy between 2 and 10 years old with acute lymphoblastic leukemia, due to receive a stem cell transplant. The chain uses TRBV30 and TRBJ1-1; the D segment cannot be called with confidence. This specimen was PBMCs, taken before TCRalphabeta/CD19-depleted stem cell transplant. CDR3 loop: CAWSASVVSAFF. Here is the DNA: TGTGCCTGGAGTGCTTCGGTCGTGAGTGCTTTCTTT.